The rows below give T cell receptor beta chains drawn from one sample of a study of OX40 agonist ivuxolimab in advanced cancers. Clones were read by immunoSEQ multiplex PCR, and TCRdb kept only the in-frame ones, dropping some. The sample gives tens of thousands of clones, 65% to 85% of which show up once; around 2% is in the top ten. The sample here was CD4+ or CD8+ T cells sorted from blood, taken in a trial of the OX40 agonist ivuxolimab. All receptors come from an adult with an advanced solid tumor such as melanoma, head and neck, liver or kidney cancer. The CDR3 runs from the conserved cysteine through the conserved F or W. Fields, in order: clone size, D gene, J gene, V gene, CDR3 DNA, CDR3 protein. D genes are given only for firm matches. Rows may omit the clone size; those that give it use once, few, many or a size class.

size: NA
D: TRBD1
J: TRBJ1-2
V: TRBV30
DNA: TGTGCCTGCCCGCCACCGGGACAGGGGCTTGGCTACACCTTC
CDR3: CACPPPGQGLGYTF

size: NA
D: NA
J: TRBJ2-7
V: TRBV7-2
DNA: TGTGCCAGCAGCTTTAGTACTAGCTCCTACGAGCAGTACTTC
CDR3: CASSFSTSSYEQYF

size: NA
D: TRBD1
J: TRBJ2-5
V: TRBV2
DNA: TGTGCCAGCAGCAGACAGGGGATGTCGGAAGAGACCCAGTACTTC
CDR3: CASSRQGMSEETQYF

size: NA
D: NA
J: TRBJ2-1
V: TRBV5-1
DNA: TGCGCCAGCAGCTTGGATGCGGTCCTCTCCTACAATGAGCAGTTCTTC
CDR3: CASSLDAVLSYNEQFF

size: NA
D: NA
J: TRBJ2-5
V: TRBV19
DNA: TGTGCCAGTAGCCCGGGGTATGGGGGGCAGGAGACCCAGTACTTC
CDR3: CASSPGYGGQETQYF

size: once
D: NA
J: TRBJ2-5
V: TRBV2
DNA: TGTGCCAGCAGCCAGCAGGAGACCCAGTACTTC
CDR3: CASSQQETQYF

size: NA
D: TRBD1
J: TRBJ1-1
V: TRBV13
DNA: TGTGCCAGCAGCCAGAGGACAGGGGGCACTGAAGCTTTCTTT
CDR3: CASSQRTGGTEAFF

size: NA
D: TRBD2
J: TRBJ2-1
V: TRBV5-5
DNA: TGTGCCAGCAGCTTAGGCGGGAGGGGATTAAATGAGCAGTTCTTC
CDR3: CASSLGGRGLNEQFF

size: NA
D: NA
J: TRBJ1-2
V: TRBV4-3
DNA: TGCGCCAGCAGCCAAGCGAACGGAGGAATTTATGGCTACACCTTC
CDR3: CASSQANGGIYGYTF

size: NA
D: NA
J: TRBJ2-3
V: TRBV30
DNA: TGTGCCTGGAGCAGGGTTGATACAGATACGCAGTATTTT
CDR3: CAWSRVDTDTQYF

size: NA
D: NA
J: TRBJ2-4
V: TRBV2
DNA: TGTGCCAGCAGTGTAACTGCGGCGGGAGCCAAAAACATTCAGTACTTC
CDR3: CASSVTAAGAKNIQYF

size: few
D: NA
J: TRBJ2-4
V: TRBV29-1
DNA: TGCAGCGTCGGATTGTCAGGGGCGGGAAACATTCAGTACTTC
CDR3: CSVGLSGAGNIQYF

size: NA
D: NA
J: TRBJ1-3
V: TRBV7-9
DNA: TGTGCCAGCAGCTTAAGACAGGCAAGGGCTGGAAACACCATATATTTT
CDR3: CASSLRQARAGNTIYF

size: NA
D: NA
J: TRBJ2-2
V: TRBV7-9
DNA: TGTGCCAGCAGCCCAAGCGTGGGATTGAACACCGGGGAGCTGTTTTTT
CDR3: CASSPSVGLNTGELFF

size: NA
D: NA
J: TRBJ1-2
V: TRBV5-6
DNA: TGTGCCAGCAGCTCTGGAGTAACCTATGGCTACACCTTC
CDR3: CASSSGVTYGYTF

size: few
D: NA
J: TRBJ2-5
V: TRBV5-4
DNA: TGTGCCAGCAGCTGGGGGGACAGCCAAGAGACCCAGTACTTC
CDR3: CASSWGDSQETQYF

size: NA
D: NA
J: TRBJ1-1
V: TRBV5-4
DNA: TGTGCCAGCAGCTTGCCGGCTAACACTGAAGCTTTCTTT
CDR3: CASSLPANTEAFF

size: NA
D: NA
J: TRBJ2-5
V: TRBV5-4
DNA: TGTGCCAGCAGCGGTCGCTACGGGACGCAACAAGAGACCCAGTACTTC
CDR3: CASSGRYGTQQETQYF

size: NA
D: TRBD1
J: TRBJ1-1
V: TRBV29-1
DNA: TGCAGCGTTGAAACAGGGGGGGCTTTCTTT
CDR3: CSVETGGAFF

size: NA
D: NA
J: TRBJ2-6
V: TRBV2
DNA: TGTGCCAGCGGCGGGGTAGCTGGGGCCAACGTCCTGACTTTC
CDR3: CASGGVAGANVLTF

size: NA
D: NA
J: TRBJ1-1
V: TRBV4-1
DNA: TGCGCCAGCAGCCCTCAGTTAATGAACACTGAAGCTTTCTTT
CDR3: CASSPQLMNTEAFF

size: NA
D: NA
J: TRBJ2-7
V: TRBV27
DNA: TGTGCCAGCAGTTCCCAGGGAAATAGTGGCGAGCAGTACTTC
CDR3: CASSSQGNSGEQYF

size: NA
D: NA
J: TRBJ1-4
V: TRBV2
DNA: TGTGCCAACAGTCAGGGCGTACGGGAAAAACTGTTTTTT
CDR3: CANSQGVREKLFF

size: few
D: NA
J: TRBJ1-2
V: TRBV7-3
DNA: TGTGCCAGCAGCTCCCGGGGAGGGTATGGCTACACCTTC
CDR3: CASSSRGGYGYTF

size: NA
D: NA
J: TRBJ1-1
V: TRBV6-1
DNA: TGTGCCAGCAGTGAAATGACGGACACTGAAGCTTTCTTT
CDR3: CASSEMTDTEAFF

size: NA
D: NA
J: TRBJ1-5
V: TRBV2
DNA: TGTGCCAGCAGGAGGGGCGATGGCAATCAGCCCCAGCATTTT
CDR3: CASRRGDGNQPQHF

size: NA
D: NA
J: TRBJ2-3
V: TRBV7-3
DNA: TGTGCCAGCAGCTTTAGGCGGGATAGGGCAGATACGCAGTATTTT
CDR3: CASSFRRDRADTQYF

size: NA
D: NA
J: TRBJ2-1
V: TRBV7-9
DNA: TGTGCCAGCAGCTTGAACCAGCGGAAAGGATTCTTC
CDR3: CASSLNQRKGFF

size: NA
D: NA
J: TRBJ1-5
V: TRBV7-2
DNA: TGTGCCAGCAGCTTACTAACACAGCCCCAGCATTTT
CDR3: CASSLLTQPQHF

size: many
D: TRBD1
J: TRBJ2-1
V: TRBV6-6
DNA: TGTGCCAGCAGTTACGGGCAGGGGGTTTTGAATGAGCAGTTCTTC
CDR3: CASSYGQGVLNEQFF

size: NA
D: NA
J: TRBJ2-5
V: TRBV18
DNA: TGTGCCAGCTCCCTCCTAGGTGGGGACCAAGAGACCCAGTACTTC
CDR3: CASSLLGGDQETQYF

size: NA
D: NA
J: TRBJ1-1
V: TRBV19
DNA: TGTGCCAGTACCCCAGTTCGCGGGGACACTGAAGCTTTCTTT
CDR3: CASTPVRGDTEAFF

size: once
D: NA
J: TRBJ2-5
V: TRBV4-1
DNA: TGCGCCAGCAGCCCTCCGGGCATCCAAGAGACCCAGTACTTC
CDR3: CASSPPGIQETQYF

size: few
D: TRBD2
J: TRBJ2-2
V: TRBV2
DNA: TGTGCCAGTTGCGGGACTAGCGGGGGCACCGGGGAGCTGTTTTTT
CDR3: CASCGTSGGTGELFF

size: NA
D: NA
J: TRBJ1-1
V: TRBV7-8
DNA: TGTGCCAGCAGCTTACTAGGGCGCAGGAGGACTGAAGCTTTCTTT
CDR3: CASSLLGRRRTEAFF

size: NA
D: NA
J: TRBJ2-6
V: TRBV27
DNA: TGTGCCAGCAGTCTCGTCTCTGGGGCCAACGTCCTGACTTTC
CDR3: CASSLVSGANVLTF

size: NA
D: TRBD1
J: TRBJ1-1
V: TRBV2
DNA: TGTGCCAGCGCCGTGGACAGGGCCACTGAAGCTTTCTTT
CDR3: CASAVDRATEAFF

size: NA
D: TRBD1
J: TRBJ2-1
V: TRBV19
DNA: TGTGCCAGTATCAGGGGGCCTTCCTACAATGAGCAGTTCTTC
CDR3: CASIRGPSYNEQFF

size: NA
D: TRBD1
J: TRBJ1-1
V: TRBV29-1
DNA: TGCAGCGTTGAAGAAGGGGGCGTGGACACTGAAGCTTTCTTT
CDR3: CSVEEGGVDTEAFF

size: NA
D: NA
J: TRBJ1-5
V: TRBV27
DNA: TGTGCCAGCAGTTTACTAGGACCTCAGCCCCAGCATTTT
CDR3: CASSLLGPQPQHF